What follows describes a single TCR beta chain. Many counts were recorded for this clonotype. No cognate antigen has been identified for it. Base qualities are missing; no much larger clone stands one base away. The sample originates from a study of blood T cells in healthy people across ages (dated by TCRdb to between 2014 and 2017). Some background on the complete study: In model experiments, template switching captured about one uniquely barcoded TCR beta cDNA molecule for every two T cells. The donors were divided into four age groups: young (average approximately 17 years), middle-aged (around 37), aged (62) and long-lived (roughly 82). To avoid experimental bias, donors of different ages were distributed randomly across sequencing lanes. The study measured age-related changes in TCR beta repertoire diversity using deep sequencing normalized with unique cDNA molecular identifiers. Using the same blood draw, the study looked at two additional independent replicas of 1 million unique cDNA reads for two donors, one aged 18 to 30 and the other aged 80 or older.

The receptor library was made with 5' RACE. TCRdb names Illumina HiSeq 2500 as the instrument used. A second PCR of about 7 to 12 cycles was performed with a sample-barcoded 5' primer and a J-beta primer mix. A unique molecular identifier was introduced onto each TCR beta cDNA molecule by a template-switch 5' adaptor carrying 12 random nucleotides. At least 2.5 million CDR3-containing paired-end reads were obtained from each sample. The Mint cDNA synthesis kit, primed by a TRBC-specific oligonucleotide, was used to synthesize first-strand cDNA from all RNA. All cDNA was treated with uracil-DNA glycosylase and then went through a first 18-cycle PCR with the universal primers M1SS and BC2_uni_R. Turning to the authors' computational methods: Each sample was normalized by randomly selecting 1 million high-quality reads, each carrying a distinct molecular identifier. Instead of being binned into consensus sequences, reads that shared molecular identifiers were thrown out. MiTCR, with a Q25 quality threshold and the strictest error-elimination algorithm, was used for CDR3 identification, clonotype clustering and error correction. A nonparametric unseen species model using Euler transformation provided a lower-bound estimate of total TCR beta diversity. The raw public reads went through TCRdb reprocessing: fastp at Q25, MiXCR clone calling, in-frame beta chains kept. Every entry covers one CDR3 protein and lists the most common genes and DNA from its rows. The V and J calls were not made by the authors but by TCRdb's processing. The sample table lists 630,000 or so distinct CDR3 sequences, less than 40% of them with a count of one. 15% to 19% of the sample is held by the ten biggest clonotypes.

Study-level results and caveats: Because profiling used bulk unsorted PBMCs, naive and antigen-experienced compartments could not be compared conclusively. Observed TCR beta diversity per million T cells fell roughly linearly with age, and a significant reduction was already apparent by age roughly 40. Because the CMV infection status of the donors was unknown, age-related changes in expanded clonotypes may potentially have been confounded. Estimates of total diversity based on one million sequenced T cells were regarded as lower bounds and as underestimates. A strong correlation was found between observed TCR beta diversity and the percentage of naive T cells measured by flow cytometry. Compared with the aged group, more naive CD4+ T cells, fewer expanded clones and increased TCR diversity were shown by the long-lived group, suggesting age selection.

The germline V gene supplies CDR1 MNHEY and CDR2 SVGEGT. The CDR3 sequence holds 13 residues, the cysteine and phenylalanine included. Only the CDR3 DNA stays, 39 bases, in frame from base 1. V and J are truncated by 7 bases and 3 bases respectively, leaving an intervening sequence of 9 bases. Donors were roughly 40 systemically healthy Caucasian individuals from Russia aged roughly 6 to 95 years. Each donor gave ten milliliters of peripheral blood, drawn into EDTA-treated Vacutainer tubes. PBMCs were isolated by Ficoll-Paque density-gradient centrifugation, with at least 6 million obtained per sample. Trizol reagent was used to extract total RNA from the PBMCs, yielding at least 5.5 micrograms per sample. The percentages of naive CD45RAhigh/CD27high T cells were determined by flow cytometry on a PBMC aliquot from every donor.

The V and J genes are TRBV6-2 or TRBV6-3 and TRBJ2-2; a tentative D call is TRBD1 (6 bases match). Sequencing was carried out using blood. This clonotype was obtained from a woman older than 75 in good health. Donor details come from another sample of the same person, matched by shared clones. The DNA sequence is TGTGCCAGCACCCAGGGGTACACCGGGGAGCTGTTTTTT. Translated, it gives CASTQGYTGELFF.